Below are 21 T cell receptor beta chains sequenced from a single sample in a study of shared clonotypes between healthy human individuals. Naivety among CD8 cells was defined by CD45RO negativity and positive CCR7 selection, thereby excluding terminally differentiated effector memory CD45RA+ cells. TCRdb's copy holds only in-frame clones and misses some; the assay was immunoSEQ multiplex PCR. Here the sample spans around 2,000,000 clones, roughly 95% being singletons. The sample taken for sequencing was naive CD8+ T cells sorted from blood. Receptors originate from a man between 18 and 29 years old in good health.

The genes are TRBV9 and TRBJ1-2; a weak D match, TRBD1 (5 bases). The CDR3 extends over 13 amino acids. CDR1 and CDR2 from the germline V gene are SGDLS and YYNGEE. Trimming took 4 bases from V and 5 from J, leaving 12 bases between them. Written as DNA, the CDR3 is TGTGCCAGCAGCCCCGCGGGGGTTTATGGCTACACCTTC. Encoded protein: CASSPAGVYGYTF. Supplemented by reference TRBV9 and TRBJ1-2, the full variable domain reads DSGVTQTPKHLITATGQRVTLRCSPRSGDLSVYWYQQSLDQGLQFLIQYYNGEERAKGNILERFSAQQFPDLHSELNLSSLELGDSALYFCASSPAGVYGYTFGSGTRLTVV.

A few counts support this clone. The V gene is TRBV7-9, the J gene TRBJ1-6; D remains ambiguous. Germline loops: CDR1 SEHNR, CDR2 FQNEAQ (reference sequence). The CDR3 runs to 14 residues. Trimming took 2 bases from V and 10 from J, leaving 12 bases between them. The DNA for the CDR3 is TGTGCCAGCAGCTTAAGTGGGCTCGGCTCACCCCTCCACTTT. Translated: CASSLSGLGSPLHF.

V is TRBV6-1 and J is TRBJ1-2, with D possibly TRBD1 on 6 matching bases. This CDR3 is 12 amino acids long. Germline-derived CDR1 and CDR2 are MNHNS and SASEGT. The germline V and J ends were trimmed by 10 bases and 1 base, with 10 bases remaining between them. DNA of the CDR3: TGTGCCATTTGGACAGTTAACTATGGCTACACCTTC. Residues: CAIWTVNYGYTF.

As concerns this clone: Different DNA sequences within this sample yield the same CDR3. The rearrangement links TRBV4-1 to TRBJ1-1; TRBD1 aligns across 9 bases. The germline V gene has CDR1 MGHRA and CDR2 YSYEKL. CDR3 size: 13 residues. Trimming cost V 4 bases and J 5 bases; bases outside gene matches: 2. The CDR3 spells CASSLDRGTEAFF. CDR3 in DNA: TGCGCCAGCAGCCTCGACAGGGGGACTGAAGCTTTCTTT.

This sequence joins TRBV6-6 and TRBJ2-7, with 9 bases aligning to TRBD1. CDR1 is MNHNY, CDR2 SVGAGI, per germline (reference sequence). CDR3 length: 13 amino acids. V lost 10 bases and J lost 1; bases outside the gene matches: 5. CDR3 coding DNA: TGTGCCATCCGACAGGGGGAATCCTACGAGCAGTACTTC. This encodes CAIRQGESYEQYF.

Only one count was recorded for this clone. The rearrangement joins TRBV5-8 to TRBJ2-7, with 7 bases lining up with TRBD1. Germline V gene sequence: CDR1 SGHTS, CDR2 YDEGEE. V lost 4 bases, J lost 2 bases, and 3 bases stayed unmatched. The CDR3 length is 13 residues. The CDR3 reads CASSEGQTYEQYF. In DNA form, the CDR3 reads TGTGCCAGCAGCGAGGGACAGACCTACGAGCAGTACTTC.

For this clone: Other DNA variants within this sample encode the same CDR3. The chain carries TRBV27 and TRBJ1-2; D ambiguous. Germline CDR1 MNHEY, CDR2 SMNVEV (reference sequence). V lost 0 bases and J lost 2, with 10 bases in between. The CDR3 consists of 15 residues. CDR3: CASSLSLTGNYGYTF. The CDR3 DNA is TGTGCCAGCAGTTTATCTCTGACGGGGAACTATGGCTACACCTTC.

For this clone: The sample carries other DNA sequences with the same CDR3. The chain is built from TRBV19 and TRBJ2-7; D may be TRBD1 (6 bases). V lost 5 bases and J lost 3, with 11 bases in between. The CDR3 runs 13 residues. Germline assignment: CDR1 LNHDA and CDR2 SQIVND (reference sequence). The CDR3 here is CASSSLDSYEQYF. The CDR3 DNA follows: TGTGCCAGTAGTTCCTTGGACAGCTACGAGCAGTACTTC.

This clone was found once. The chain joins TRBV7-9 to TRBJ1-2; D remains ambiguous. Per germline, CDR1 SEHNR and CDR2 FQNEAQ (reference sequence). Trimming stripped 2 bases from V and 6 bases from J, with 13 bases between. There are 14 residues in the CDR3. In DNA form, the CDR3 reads TGTGCCAGCAGCTTACTCCTTACGGAAAATGGCTACACCTTC. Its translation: CASSLLLTENGYTF.

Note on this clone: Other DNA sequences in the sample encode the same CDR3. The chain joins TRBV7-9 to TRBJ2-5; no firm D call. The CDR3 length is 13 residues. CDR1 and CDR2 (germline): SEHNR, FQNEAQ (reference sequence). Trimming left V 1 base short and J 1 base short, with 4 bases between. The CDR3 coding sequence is TGTGCCAGCAGCTTAGGAGTCCAAGAGACCCAGTACTTC. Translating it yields CASSLGVQETQYF.

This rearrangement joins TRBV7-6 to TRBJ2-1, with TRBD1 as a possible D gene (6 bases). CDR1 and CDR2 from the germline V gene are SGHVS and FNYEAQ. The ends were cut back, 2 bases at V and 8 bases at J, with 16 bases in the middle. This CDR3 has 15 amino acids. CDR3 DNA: TGTGCCAGCAGCTTACAGGGGAAGTATGGGCATGAGCAGTTCTTC. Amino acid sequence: CASSLQGKYGHEQFF.

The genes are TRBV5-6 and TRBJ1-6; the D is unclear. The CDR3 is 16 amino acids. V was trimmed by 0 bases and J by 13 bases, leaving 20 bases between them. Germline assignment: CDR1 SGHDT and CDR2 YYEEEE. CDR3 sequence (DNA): TGTGCCAGCAGCTTGGCCGGCGGTGCTCCTAGGGATCCCCTCCACTTT. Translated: CASSLAGGAPRDPLHF.

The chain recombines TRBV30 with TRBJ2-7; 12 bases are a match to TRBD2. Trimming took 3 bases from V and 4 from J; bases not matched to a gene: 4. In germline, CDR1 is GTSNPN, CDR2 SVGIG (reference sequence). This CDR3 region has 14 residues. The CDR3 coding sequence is TGTGCCTGGAGAAGACTAGCGGGAGAGTACGAGCAGTACTTC. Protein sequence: CAWRRLAGEYEQYF.

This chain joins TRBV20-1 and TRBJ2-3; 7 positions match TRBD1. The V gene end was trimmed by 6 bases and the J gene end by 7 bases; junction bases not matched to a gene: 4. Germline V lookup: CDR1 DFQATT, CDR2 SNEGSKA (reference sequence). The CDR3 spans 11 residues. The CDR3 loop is CSAKGANTQYF. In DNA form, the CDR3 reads TGCAGTGCCAAGGGGGCAAATACGCAGTATTTT.

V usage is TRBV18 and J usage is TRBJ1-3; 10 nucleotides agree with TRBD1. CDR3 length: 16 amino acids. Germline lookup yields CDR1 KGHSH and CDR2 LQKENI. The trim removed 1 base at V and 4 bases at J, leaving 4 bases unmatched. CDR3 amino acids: CASSPQTGGAGNTIYF. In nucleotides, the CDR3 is TGTGCCAGCTCACCACAGACAGGGGGCGCGGGAAACACCATATATTTT.

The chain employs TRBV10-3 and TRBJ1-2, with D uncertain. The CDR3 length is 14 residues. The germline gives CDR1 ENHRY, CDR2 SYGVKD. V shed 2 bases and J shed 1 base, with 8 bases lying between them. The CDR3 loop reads CAISEPNGNYGYTF. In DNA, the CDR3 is TGTGCCATCAGTGAGCCCAACGGTAACTATGGCTACACCTTC.

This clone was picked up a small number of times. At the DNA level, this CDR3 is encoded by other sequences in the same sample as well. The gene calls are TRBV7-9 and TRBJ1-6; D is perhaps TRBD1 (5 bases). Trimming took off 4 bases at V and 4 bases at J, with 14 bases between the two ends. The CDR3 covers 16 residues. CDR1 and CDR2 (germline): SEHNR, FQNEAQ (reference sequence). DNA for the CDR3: TGTGCCAGCAGCTCCTTCCGGGACCCTTATAATTCACCCCTCCACTTT. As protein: CASSSFRDPYNSPLHF. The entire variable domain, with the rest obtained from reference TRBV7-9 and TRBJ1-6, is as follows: DTGVSQNPRHKITKRGQNVTFRCDPISEHNRLYWYRQTLGQGPEFLTYFQNEAQLEKSRLLSDRFSAERPKGSFSTLEIQRTEQGDSAMYLCASSSFRDPYNSPLHFGNGTRLTVT.

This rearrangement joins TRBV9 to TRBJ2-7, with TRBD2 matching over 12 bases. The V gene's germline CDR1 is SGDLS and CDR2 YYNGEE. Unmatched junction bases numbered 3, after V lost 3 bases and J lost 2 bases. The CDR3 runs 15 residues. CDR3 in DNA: TGTGCCAGCAGCGAGACTAGCGGGGGAACCTACGAGCAGTACTTC. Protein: CASSETSGGTYEQYF.

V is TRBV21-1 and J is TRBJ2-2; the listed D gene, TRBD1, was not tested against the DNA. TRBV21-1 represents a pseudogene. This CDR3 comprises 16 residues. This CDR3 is CASTPTDRVGGGELFF. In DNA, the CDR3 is TGTGCCAGCACCCCAACTGACAGGGTAGGCGGCGGGGAGCTGTTTTTT.

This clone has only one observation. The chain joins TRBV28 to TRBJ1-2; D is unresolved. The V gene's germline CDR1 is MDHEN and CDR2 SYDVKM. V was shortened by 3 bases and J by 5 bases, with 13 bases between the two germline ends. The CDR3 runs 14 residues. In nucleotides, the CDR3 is TGTGCCAGCAGTTTCTCCGGGCCCGTTTATGGCTACACCTTC. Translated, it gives CASSFSGPVYGYTF.

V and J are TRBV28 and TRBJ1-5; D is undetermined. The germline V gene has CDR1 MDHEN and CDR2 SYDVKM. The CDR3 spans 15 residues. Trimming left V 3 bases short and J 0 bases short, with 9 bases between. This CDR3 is CASSLMADSNQPQHF. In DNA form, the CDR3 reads TGTGCCAGCAGTTTGATGGCGGATAGCAATCAGCCCCAGCATTTT.